These 17 T cell receptor beta chains share one sample of origin, sequenced in a study of T cell changes during pregnancy in multiple sclerosis. The method was immunoSEQ multiplex PCR; TCRdb's version includes in-frame clones alone and lacks a portion of them. The sample yields over 40,000 clones, roughly 92% seen once. The sample was peripheral blood, taken in the third trimester of pregnancy. The source is a female donor with multiple sclerosis, enrolled in a pregnancy study.

This CDR3 is CASSRTSGSYEQYF. The CDR3 bases are TGTGCCAGCAGTCGGACTAGCGGTTCCTACGAGCAGTACTTC. The chain has TRBV6-5 and TRBJ2-7; 10 bases map to TRBD2. Per the germline V gene, CDR1 is MNHEY and CDR2 is SVGAGI. CDR3 length: 14 residues. Unmatched junction bases numbered 2, after V lost 5 bases and J lost 1 base.

J is TRBJ1-2 and V is TRBV19; D is uncertain. Trimming cost V 6 bases and J 5 bases, with 19 bases left between them. The CDR3 spans 15 residues. CDR1 is LNHDA, CDR2 SQIVND, per germline (reference sequence). The CDR3 sequence: CASSFDRLSRYGYTF. In DNA form, the CDR3 reads TGTGCCAGTAGCTTTGACCGGCTTTCGAGGTATGGCTACACCTTC.

The CDR3 here is CASSSGTSGNYEQYF. The CDR3 nucleotides read TGTGCCAGCAGCTCAGGGACTAGCGGGAACTACGAGCAGTACTTC. This chain links TRBV11-2 with TRBJ2-7; 13 nucleotides align to TRBD2. Germline CDR1 SGHAT, CDR2 FQNNGV. The CDR3 length is 15 residues. V shed 4 bases, J shed 3 bases, and the junction held 3 bases outside the gene matches. Variable domain in full (rest from reference TRBV11-2 and TRBJ2-7): EAGVAQSPRYKIIEKRQSVAFWCNPISGHATLYWYQQILGQGPKLLIQFQNNGVVDDSQLPKDRFSAERLKGVDSTLKIQPAKLEDSAVYLCASSSGTSGNYEQYFGPGTRLTVT.

The V gene is TRBV4-3, the J gene TRBJ2-1, with D perhaps TRBD2 (6 bases). CDR1 LGHNA and CDR2 YSLEER come from the germline V gene. The CDR3 length is 16 residues. Deletions cut 0 bases from V and 4 bases from J, with 13 bases between. CDR3 coding DNA: TGCGCCAGCAGCCAAGAAGAAGGGAGCGGGTACAATGAGCAGTTCTTC. Amino acids: CASSQEEGSGYNEQFF.

This rearrangement joins TRBV19 to TRBJ1-1, with D uncertain. V lost 4 bases, J lost 0 bases, and 12 bases lay in between. The V gene's germline CDR1 is LNHDA and CDR2 SQIVND (reference sequence). The CDR3 length is 15 residues. For the CDR3, the DNA is TGTGCCAGTAGTAAACGACAAATTTTGAACACTGAAGCTTTCTTT. It encodes CASSKRQILNTEAFF.

This clone was recorded once. The chain recombines TRBV27 with TRBJ1-5; D is unclear. Trimming pared 4 bases from V and 8 bases from J, leaving 15 bases between. This CDR3 region has 14 residues. Germline V gene sequence: CDR1 MNHEY, CDR2 SMNVEV (reference sequence). The CDR3 protein is CASSSIMRPEPQHF. In nucleotides, the CDR3 is TGTGCCAGCAGTTCCATCATGCGTCCGGAGCCCCAGCATTTT.

The chain links TRBV7-2 to TRBJ2-7, with 7 nucleotides matching TRBD1. V lost 3 bases and J lost 3; bases outside the gene matches: 5. Germline V lookup: CDR1 SGHTA, CDR2 FQGNSA. CDR3 length: 14 amino acids. CDR3 sequence reads: CASSFYGQDYEQYF. CDR3 nucleotides: TGTGCCAGCAGCTTCTATGGACAGGACTACGAGCAGTACTTC.

This clone was picked up a small number of times. In DNA form, the CDR3 reads TGTGCCAGCAGCAGGGGACAGATGAACACTGAAGCTTTCTTT. It encodes CASSRGQMNTEAFF. The genes are TRBV5-6 and TRBJ1-1; 7 bases map to TRBD1. V gave up 4 bases and J gave up 0 bases; unmatched junction bases: 3. Germline-derived CDR1 and CDR2 are SGHDT and YYEEEE. The CDR3 is 14 amino acids.

This clone has only a few counts. The chain couples TRBV2 to TRBJ2-7, with 7 bases matching TRBD1. Germline V CDR1 and CDR2: SNHLY, FYNNEI. The CDR3 runs 13 residues. After removal of 7 bases from V and 0 bases from J, the junction contained 3 bases not matched to a gene. CDR3 sequence (DNA): TGTGCCAGCATAAGACAGGGCTCCTACGAGCAGTACTTC. As protein: CASIRQGSYEQYF.

For this clone: The same CDR3 arises from other DNA sequences in this sample as well. The chain combines TRBV19 with TRBJ2-3; D remains unclear. CDR1 and CDR2 (germline): LNHDA, SQIVND (reference sequence). This CDR3 spans 12 amino acids. Trimming pared 3 bases from V and 1 base from J, leaving 2 bases between. CDR3 region: CASSIGTDTQYF. DNA of the CDR3: TGTGCCAGTAGTATCGGCACAGATACGCAGTATTTT.

The chain joins TRBV28 to TRBJ1-2, with D unresolved. The CDR3 runs 14 residues. From germline, CDR1 is MDHEN and CDR2 SYDVKM. Deletions cut 8 bases from V and 7 bases from J, with 20 bases between. CDR3 region: CASSFSRRGIGYTF. The CDR3, as DNA: TGTGCCAGCTCTTTTTCTAGAAGAGGGATTGGCTACACCTTC.

The chain uses TRBV29-1 and TRBJ1-1, with D unresolved. V was clipped by 6 bases and J by 0 bases, with 11 bases between them. Per germline, CDR1 SQVTM and CDR2 ANQGSEA. This CDR3 contains 13 residues. The CDR3 nucleotides read TGCAGCGTAAGACATGCGATGAACACTGAAGCTTTCTTT. Amino acids: CSVRHAMNTEAFF.

In this sample, this clone turned up once. The chain carries TRBV9 and TRBJ2-7; 8 nucleotides match TRBD2. Trimming cost V 4 bases and J 2 bases; bases outside gene matches: 5. Germline CDR1 reads SGDLS; CDR2 reads YYNGEE. This CDR3 is 14 amino acids long. DNA of the CDR3: TGTGCCAGCAGCCCAGCGGGAGAACCCTACGAGCAGTACTTC. Protein product: CASSPAGEPYEQYF.

The chain combines TRBV7-6 with TRBJ2-7; TRBD1 might be the D (6 bases). There are 15 residues in the CDR3. The V and J ends lost 5 bases and 2 bases respectively, with 16 bases between them. Per germline, CDR1 SGHVS and CDR2 FNYEAQ. Here the CDR3 reads CASSQSTGRAYEQYF. The CDR3 nucleotides read TGTGCCAGCAGCCAATCGACAGGCCGAGCCTACGAGCAGTACTTC.

This sequence joins TRBV6-6 and TRBJ2-2; D is perhaps TRBD2 (5 bases). Deletions cut 5 bases from V and 7 bases from J, with 14 bases between. The V gene's germline CDR1 is MNHNY and CDR2 SVGAGI (reference sequence). This CDR3 contains 14 residues. CDR3 residues: CASSIPEGYGELFF. The CDR3 nucleotides read TGTGCCAGCAGTATCCCTGAGGGATACGGGGAGCTGTTTTTT.

The chain combines TRBV7-9 with TRBJ2-3; D is undetermined. V shed 3 bases and J shed 1 base, with 8 bases lying between them. This CDR3 comprises 14 residues. CDR1 and CDR2 from the germline V gene are SEHNR and FQNEAQ (reference sequence). The CDR3 protein is CASSFSSRTDTQYF. CDR3 coding DNA: TGTGCCAGCAGCTTTAGTAGCCGCACAGATACGCAGTATTTT.

The chain has TRBV28 and TRBJ1-5, with D uncertain. Germline-derived CDR1 and CDR2 are MDHEN and SYDVKM. Trimming stripped 7 bases from V and 6 bases from J, with 10 bases between. This CDR3 has 12 amino acids. DNA of the CDR3: TGTGCCAGCACCCGTTTTCCTCAGCCCCAGCATTTT. Protein sequence: CASTRFPQPQHF.